This T cell receptor beta chain emerged from a study of T-cell reconstitution after alpha-beta-depleted transplantation in children. Whole-study results and caveats: At day 60, the high TCRbeta diversity found in some patients originated from recipient T cells and thymic progenitors that had survived.

Trimming removed 7 bases at V and 8 bases at J, with 14 bases between. The CDR3 totals 12 residues. The germline gives CDR1 MNHEY, CDR2 SVGAGI. Researchers prepared the TCRbeta library using unique molecular identifiers, the study reports. TCRdb independently ran MiXCR on the PCR reads; one entry per CDR3 protein. This repertoire shows approximately 520,000 distinct CDR3 sequences, 11% found once; its top ten account for approximately 15%. This clonotype appeared a few times. Its cognate antigen is unknown. Sequences were derived from PBMCs, mostly from graft donor cells, sampled 180 days after TCRalphabeta/CD19-depleted stem cell transplant. The rearrangement joins TRBV6-5 to TRBJ1-1, with TRBD1 as a possible D gene (6 bases). The TCR was taken from a female patient aged 2 to 10 who had a stem cell transplant for aplastic anemia, so the T cells may come from the graft donor. The CDR3 DNA reads TGTGCCAGCACCTCTCGGACAGCCGAAGCTTTCTTT. Translating it yields CASTSRTAEAFF.